This entry lists 31 T cell receptor beta chains sequenced from one sample in a study of T cells after yellow fever vaccination. TCRdb fed the 5' RACE reads into MiXCR, producing one record per CDR3 protein. The data hold 150,000 to 200,000 distinct CDR3 sequences, with less than 9% observed a single time. This specimen consisted of CD4+ T cells sorted from PBMCs, obtained 5 to 6 days after the first yellow fever vaccination. The receptors originated from a man between 18 and 35 years old who received the YFV17D yellow fever vaccine.

This clonotype came up many times. This sequence joins TRBV30 and TRBJ2-3; 9 bases are shared with TRBD1. The CDR3 loop spans 15 amino acids. Germline CDR1 and CDR2: GTSNPN and SVGIG (reference sequence). Trimming at V came to 4 bases and at J to 4 bases, leaving 9 bases not matched to a gene. The chain's CDR3 is CAWTRDRVTPDTQYF. In DNA form, the CDR3 reads TGTGCCTGGACCCGGGACAGGGTGACTCCAGATACGCAGTATTTT.

This clonotype was detected many times. J is TRBJ2-1 and V is TRBV6-5; possibly TRBD1 or TRBD2 for D (6 bases each). Per the germline V gene, CDR1 is MNHEY and CDR2 is SVGAGI. This CDR3 is built from 13 residues. The V end was cut by 5 bases, the J end by 5 bases, with 10 bases between. The CDR3 sequence is CASSLRGHNEQFF. DNA of the CDR3: TGTGCCAGCAGTCTCCGGGGGCACAATGAGCAGTTCTTC.

In this sample, this clonotype turned up many times. The chain combines TRBV4-1 with TRBJ2-4; 7 bases map to TRBD2. The germline gives CDR1 MGHRA, CDR2 YSYEKL. The CDR3 sequence is 17 residues long. V shed 2 bases, J shed 2 bases, and the junction held 9 bases outside the gene matches. The CDR3 spells CASSQLPGGTSKNIQYF. DNA of the CDR3: TGCGCCAGCAGCCAACTACCCGGGGGGACGTCCAAAAACATTCAGTACTTC.

This clonotype appeared many times. The gene calls are TRBV6-1 and TRBJ1-1; weak D call: TRBD1 (6 bases). The V end lost 6 bases, the J end lost 8 bases, and 25 bases lay between the germline ends. This CDR3 is built from 16 residues. Germline V gene lookup returns CDR1 MNHNS and CDR2 SASEGT. CDR3 residues: CASSFSRGAGPYEAFF. CDR3 coding DNA: TGTGCCAGCAGCTTTTCGCGGGGGGCCGGTCCCTACGAAGCTTTCTTT.

This clonotype was seen more than once but under ten times. CDR3 sequence: CASTGSFGEKLFF. CDR3 sequence (DNA): TGTGCCAGCACCGGGTCTTTCGGAGAAAAACTGTTTTTT. The chain uses TRBV7-2 and TRBJ1-4; unclear D gene. This CDR3 spans 13 amino acids. V was pared by 7 bases and J by 8 bases, with 14 bases between. Germline assignment: CDR1 SGHTA and CDR2 FQGNSA.

This clonotype was counted between two and nine times. This chain uses TRBV5-1 with TRBJ1-4; D is possibly TRBD1 (5 bases). The V gene's germline CDR1 is SGHRS and CDR2 YFSETQ. V was pared by 0 bases and J by 7 bases, with 13 bases between. The CDR3 sequence is 15 residues long. The CDR3 is CASSLGTLVSEKLFF. The CDR3 nucleotides are TGCGCCAGCAGCTTGGGGACACTTGTTAGTGAAAAACTGTTTTTT.

The rearrangement uses TRBV14 and TRBJ2-7; D remains ambiguous. Trimming left V 2 bases short and J 3 bases short, with 14 bases between. CDR3 size: 15 residues. The germline CDR1 and CDR2 sequences are SGHDN and FVKESK. CDR3 DNA sequence: TGTGCCAGCAGCCAAAACCTCATAACCAACTACGAGCAGTACTTC. This codes for CASSQNLITNYEQYF.

The sample holds a few counts of this clonotype. The genes are TRBV7-8 and TRBJ1-1; D unresolved. Germline V CDR1 and CDR2: SGHVS, FQNEAQ. V dropped 1 base and J dropped 2 bases, with 20 bases sitting between them. This CDR3 is 18 amino acids long. The CDR3, as DNA: TGTGCCAGCAGCTTAGGCCGTCGTAGTGCGGGGTCAAACACTGAAGCTTTCTTT. Its translation is CASSLGRRSAGSNTEAFF.

This clonotype has a count of ten or more. The chain couples TRBV29-1 to TRBJ1-5; D unresolved. The ends were cut back, 7 bases at V and 4 bases at J, with 14 bases in the middle. Germline V gene sequence: CDR1 SQVTM, CDR2 ANQGSEA. CDR3 length: 13 residues. The CDR3 spells CSAIPHPNQPQHF. The CDR3 coding sequence is TGCAGCGCCATACCACATCCAAATCAGCCCCAGCATTTT.

This clonotype has ten or more counts. The CDR3 is CASSGPGHSSYEQYF. In DNA, the CDR3 is TGCGCCAGCAGCGGTCCGGGACACAGCTCCTACGAGCAGTACTTC. This chain uses TRBV5-1 with TRBJ2-7; tentatively, D is TRBD1 (6 bases). The V and J ends lost 4 bases and 0 bases respectively, with 14 bases between them. The V gene's germline CDR1 is SGHRS and CDR2 YFSETQ. There are 15 residues in the CDR3.

The V and J genes are TRBV5-6 and TRBJ2-2; possible D gene TRBD1, 5 bases. The CDR3 contains 21 residues. The V end lost 0 bases, the J end lost 4 bases, and 28 bases lay between the germline ends. Looked up from germline, CDR1 is SGHDT and CDR2 is YYEEEE. Here the CDR3 DNA reads TGTGCCAGCAGCTTGGTGTCGTTGTGGCAGGGTGGGATTGGAGTCACCGGGGAGCTGTTTTTT. This gives the protein CASSLVSLWQGGIGVTGELFF.

This clonotype was observed at least ten times. CDR3 loop: CASSFSQGSTDTQYF. For the CDR3, the DNA is TGTGCCAGCTCGTTCAGTCAGGGTAGCACAGATACGCAGTATTTT. The rearrangement links TRBV18 to TRBJ2-3; perhaps TRBD1 as D (5 bases). In germline, CDR1 is KGHSH, CDR2 LQKENI. The V end was cut by 6 bases, the J end by 0 bases, with 13 bases between. The CDR3 runs to 15 residues.

This clonotype appeared many times. The chain joins TRBV5-6 to TRBJ1-6; D possibly corresponds to TRBD1 (5 bases). Per germline, CDR1 SGHDT and CDR2 YYEEEE. Trimming left V 4 bases short and J 7 bases short, with 12 bases between. This CDR3 is 14 amino acids long. CDR3 in amino acids: CASSLGHQNSPLHF. CDR3 DNA: TGTGCCAGCAGCCTTGGACACCAGAATTCACCCCTCCACTTT.

There are many counts of this clonotype. This chain links TRBV29-1 with TRBJ1-5, with a possible D match to TRBD1 (5 bases). The CDR3 runs 13 residues. Trimming shortened V by 5 bases and J by 5 bases, and 13 bases separated the two germline ends. The germline V gene encodes CDR1 SQVTM and CDR2 ANQGSEA. The CDR3, as DNA: TGCAGCGTTCAGGTGGGGGTCTATCAGCCCCAGCATTTT. This sequence encodes CSVQVGVYQPQHF.

This clonotype was recorded many times. This chain links TRBV7-2 with TRBJ1-1; D is possibly TRBD1 (6 bases). The CDR3 has 14 residues. V gave up 8 bases and J gave up 1 base, with 14 bases separating them. Germline loops: CDR1 SGHTA, CDR2 FQGNSA. In nucleotides, the CDR3 is TGTGCCAGCCAGCCAGGGGCTGGGAACACTGAAGCTTTCTTT. The encoded protein is CASQPGAGNTEAFF.

In its sample, this clonotype was seen many times. The chain uses TRBV20-1 and TRBJ1-4, with D unclear. The V gene lost 5 bases and the J gene lost 8 bases, with 6 bases spanning the gap. This CDR3 comprises 10 residues. Germline CDR1 DFQATT, CDR2 SNEGSKA (reference sequence). This chain's CDR3 is CSALGEKLFF. As DNA, the CDR3 is TGCAGTGCTCTAGGGGAAAAACTGTTTTTT.

CDR3 DNA sequence: TGTGCCAGCAGTTACAGGGCATCCTACGAGCAGTACTTC. Translated, it gives CASSYRASYEQYF. V gene TRBV6-5 combines with J gene TRBJ2-7; the D is unclear. The CDR3 extends over 13 amino acids. V lost 2 bases, J lost 1 base, and 6 bases lay in between. Germline V gene data show CDR1 as MNHEY and CDR2 as SVGAGI.

The sample holds many counts of this clonotype. J is TRBJ1-1 and V is TRBV5-1; 9 bases fit TRBD1. This CDR3 comprises 12 residues. V shed 4 bases, J shed 7 bases, and the junction held 2 bases outside the gene matches. Germline CDR1 reads SGHRS; CDR2 reads YFSETQ. The CDR3 DNA reads TGCGCCAGCAGCGGACAGGGGTTTGAAGCTTTCTTT. The encoded protein is CASSGQGFEAFF.

This clonotype was observed many times. The chain has TRBV5-1 and TRBJ2-2; 7 nucleotides align to TRBD2. V lost 6 bases and J lost 1; bases outside the gene matches: 9. The CDR3 runs 16 residues. In germline, CDR1 is SGHRS, CDR2 YFSETQ. The DNA of the CDR3 is TGCGCCAGCACACGAGCGGGATTACAGAACACCGGGGAGCTGTTTTTT. Translated: CASTRAGLQNTGELFF.

This clonotype was observed at least ten times. This chain links TRBV19 with TRBJ1-4; tentatively, D is TRBD1 (6 bases). Trimming pared 5 bases from V and 4 bases from J, leaving 14 bases between. CDR3 size: 15 residues. Germline values: CDR1 LNHDA, CDR2 SQIVND (reference sequence). The CDR3 sequence is CASSPQGLGNEKLFF. CDR3 in DNA: TGTGCCAGTAGTCCACAGGGATTGGGTAATGAAAAACTGTTTTTT. Full variable domain (rest looked up from reference TRBV19 and TRBJ1-4): DGGITQSPKYLFRKEGQNVTLSCEQNLNHDAMYWYRQDPGQGLRLIYYSQIVNDFQKGDIAEGYSVSREKKESFPLTVTSAQKNPTAFYLCASSPQGLGNEKLFFGSGTQLSVL.

The chain joins TRBV5-1 to TRBJ2-5; tentatively, D is TRBD2 (5 bases). Trimming cost V 0 bases and J 1 base, with 10 bases left between them. Germline values: CDR1 SGHRS, CDR2 YFSETQ. This CDR3 has 15 amino acids. CDR3 in amino acids: CASSLAGKTQETQYF. Written as DNA, the CDR3 is TGCGCCAGCAGCTTGGCGGGGAAAACCCAAGAGACCCAGTACTTC.

This clonotype was recorded at least ten times. The V call is TRBV7-2, the J call TRBJ2-1; D perhaps matches TRBD2 (5 bases). The CDR3 has 13 amino acids. V was cut by 5 bases and J by 9 bases, with 14 bases left in between. Germline CDR1 and CDR2: SGHTA and FQGNSA. The CDR3: CASSQAGDSEQFF. Here the CDR3 DNA reads TGTGCCAGCAGCCAGGCCGGGGATAGTGAGCAGTTCTTC.

This clonotype was picked up a small number of times. This chain uses TRBV5-1 with TRBJ1-2; D perhaps matches TRBD1 (6 bases). Germline lookup yields CDR1 SGHRS and CDR2 YFSETQ. V was pared by 4 bases and J by 5 bases, with 9 bases between. The CDR3 consists of 12 residues. CDR3 nucleotide sequence: TGCGCCAGCAGCCCGGACAGATATGGCTACACCTTC. This translates into CASSPDRYGYTF.

The chain has TRBV6-5 and TRBJ1-6; unclear D gene. The V end was cut by 2 bases, the J end by 10 bases, with 12 bases between. The CDR3 covers 14 residues. From germline, CDR1 is MNHEY and CDR2 SVGAGI. For the CDR3, the DNA is TGTGCCAGCAGTTACCGGCAGCTTACCTCACCCCTCCACTTT. It encodes CASSYRQLTSPLHF.

The sample holds a few counts of this clonotype. CDR3 DNA sequence: TGTGCCAGCAGCGTAGAAGGGACTCATAATGAGCAGTTCTTC. Protein sequence: CASSVEGTHNEQFF. This sequence joins TRBV9 and TRBJ2-1, with a tentative D call TRBD2 (6 bases). Germline V gives CDR1 SGDLS, CDR2 YYNGEE. The CDR3 runs to 14 residues. V dropped 0 bases and J dropped 7 bases, with 11 bases sitting between them.

This clonotype has more than one count but fewer than ten. The chain uses TRBV15 and TRBJ1-5, with 7 bases fitting TRBD1. CDR3 length: 16 amino acids. Germline values: CDR1 LNHNV, CDR2 YYDKDF (reference sequence). The V gene end was trimmed by 6 bases and the J gene end by 7 bases; junction bases not matched to a gene: 15. CDR3 nucleotide sequence: TGTGCCACCAGGAGGAGCCGACAGGGAAGTAGCCAGCCCCAGCATTTT. It yields the protein CATRRSRQGSSQPQHF.

This clonotype appeared many times. CDR3 sequence reads: CASSPSGIGYEQYF. DNA of the CDR3: TGTGCCAGCAGCCCCTCGGGTATCGGTTACGAGCAGTACTTC. V usage is TRBV27 and J usage is TRBJ2-7; no definite D call. V was cut by 6 bases and J by 4 bases, with 16 bases left in between. Germline V gene data show CDR1 as MNHEY and CDR2 as SMNVEV (reference sequence). CDR3 length: 14 residues.

The CDR3 region has the DNA TGTGCCAGCAGCTTAACCAGGTCGAACACCGGGGAGCTGTTTTTT. This encodes CASSLTRSNTGELFF. V is TRBV7-3 and J is TRBJ2-2; no clear D gene. CDR1 and CDR2 from the germline V gene are SGHTA and FQGTGA. Trimming took 0 bases from V and 0 from J, leaving 5 bases between them. CDR3 length: 15 amino acids.

The chain couples TRBV4-2 to TRBJ2-3; 8 bases align to TRBD2. The length of the CDR3 is 16 residues. CDR1 and CDR2 (germline): LGHNA, YNFKEQ. After removal of 0 bases from V and 1 base from J, the junction contained 3 bases not matched to a gene. The CDR3 DNA sequence: TGTGCCAGCAGCCAAGAGGGACTAGGAGGCACAGATACGCAGTATTTT. It translates to CASSQEGLGGTDTQYF.

This clonotype was seen repeatedly, ten times or more. V and J are TRBV14 and TRBJ1-2; tentatively, D is TRBD1 (5 bases). The CDR3 spans 16 residues. Trimming stripped 4 bases from V and 3 bases from J, with 18 bases between. CDR1 SGHDN and CDR2 FVKESK come from the germline V gene. Here the CDR3 DNA reads TGTGCCAGCAGCCCAATTAAGTCGGGGGACGACTATGGCTACACCTTC. This codes for CASSPIKSGDDYGYTF.

V is TRBV18 and J is TRBJ1-5, with D possibly TRBD1 on 6 matching bases. Germline assignment: CDR1 KGHSH and CDR2 LQKENI. The V end lost 6 bases, the J end lost 1 base, and 16 bases lay between the germline ends. There are 16 residues in the CDR3. CDR3 nucleotide sequence: TGTGCCAGCTCCCTACGGACAGCGTTAAGCAATCAGCCCCAGCATTTT. Protein sequence: CASSLRTALSNQPQHF.